This TCR beta chain was retrieved from a study of blood T cell repertoires in COVID-19. On the study more broadly: Sample material is recorded as cDNA or gDNA derived from T cells, B-cell-depleted T cells, or PBMCs.

This clone was seen just once. Methods used by the authors: Using reference gene primer amplification, nucleated cell counts were estimated. TCRdb's table, derived via immunoSEQ multiplex PCR, lists solely in-frame clones and lacks some. V and J calls and clone size are as listed in that table; D and trimming were resolved from the DNA. The sample has 250,000 or so clones, more than 80% seen once. Germline CDR1 is SGHTA and CDR2 is FQGNSA. The junction had 13 bases not matched to a gene; V was cut back by 5 bases and J by 5 bases. This CDR3 comprises 16 residues. The chain has TRBV7-2 and TRBJ1-1; TRBD1 aligns across 8 bases. The receptor was derived from a woman aged 25 to 39 with active or convalescent COVID-19. The specimen sequenced was peripheral blood. The CDR3 coding sequence is TGTGCCAGCAGCCCTTCCTCAGGGGGCGCGGGGACTGAAGCTTTCTTT. It codes for CASSPSSGGAGTEAFF. Full variable domain (missing parts from reference TRBV7-2 and TRBJ1-1): GAGVSQSPSNKVTEKGKDVELRCDPISGHTALYWYRQSLGQGLEFLIYFQGNSAPDKSGLPSDRFSAERTGGSVSTLTIQRTQQEDSAVYLCASSPSSGGAGTEAFFGQGTRLTVV.